This is a list of T cell receptor beta chains from one sample in a study of T cell responses to AZD1222 COVID-19 vaccine. The assay was immunoSEQ multiplex PCR, and TCRdb's table has in-frame clones only and misses some. The repertoire includes 120,000 or so clones, about 90% of them detected once, and around 1.8% sits in the top ten. The source material was peripheral blood, sampled on day 0 of AZD1222 vaccination. These receptors were obtained from an adult in good health. Both conserved end residues are part of each CDR3. A D gene is named only where the DNA matches it firmly. A clone size is listed for some rows: how often the clone was seen (once, few, many), or a class if it is expanded.

cdr3_nt: TGTGCCAGCAGCCGGGGGGAGGGGGCACATGGCTACACCTTC; cdr3_aa: CASSRGEGAHGYTF; d_call: TRBD1; v_call: TRBV6-5; j_call: TRBJ1-2; clone_size: -
cdr3_nt: TGTGCCAGCAGCCCTAGAGTGGAGGGGGGGAATGAGCAGTTCTTC; cdr3_aa: CASSPRVEGGNEQFF; d_call: -; v_call: TRBV5-4; j_call: TRBJ2-1; clone_size: -
cdr3_nt: TGTGCCAGCACCCGGATGAACACTGAAGCTTTCTTT; cdr3_aa: CASTRMNTEAFF; d_call: -; v_call: TRBV6-5; j_call: TRBJ1-1; clone_size: -
cdr3_nt: TGTGCCAGCAGCTTAGAACAGGACACTGAAGCTTTCTTT; cdr3_aa: CASSLEQDTEAFF; d_call: -; v_call: TRBV11-3; j_call: TRBJ1-1; clone_size: -
cdr3_nt: TGTGCCAGCAGCGACCGGGACAGGAGTAGCAATCAGCCCCAGCATTTT; cdr3_aa: CASSDRDRSSNQPQHF; d_call: TRBD1; v_call: TRBV4-2; j_call: TRBJ1-5; clone_size: few
cdr3_nt: TGCGCCAGCAGCTTACGGCAGGCCTCTGGGGCCAACGTCCTGACTTTC; cdr3_aa: CASSLRQASGANVLTF; d_call: -; v_call: TRBV5-1; j_call: TRBJ2-6; clone_size: -
cdr3_nt: TGTGCCAGCAGCGAGGCCAGGGGAGGAAACACCATATATTTT; cdr3_aa: CASSEARGGNTIYF; d_call: -; v_call: TRBV3-1/TRBV3-2; j_call: TRBJ1-3; clone_size: -
cdr3_nt: TGTGCCAGTGGCAGGGGGAAAGGAGCCAAAAACATTCAGTACTTC; cdr3_aa: CASGRGKGAKNIQYF; d_call: TRBD1; v_call: TRBV19; j_call: TRBJ2-4; clone_size: -
cdr3_nt: TGTGCCACCAGCAGAGATCCGTGGGCAGGGGATTTGAACACTGAAGCTTTCTTT; cdr3_aa: CATSRDPWAGDLNTEAFF; d_call: -; v_call: TRBV15; j_call: TRBJ1-1; clone_size: -
cdr3_nt: TGTGCCAGCAGCTTCTCTAGCGGGAGCGCAAGGGAGACCCAGTACTTC; cdr3_aa: CASSFSSGSARETQYF; d_call: TRBD2; v_call: TRBV7-2; j_call: TRBJ2-5; clone_size: -
cdr3_nt: TGTGCCAGCTCACCAGGACAGGCGACTGAAGCTTTCTTT; cdr3_aa: CASSPGQATEAFF; d_call: TRBD1; v_call: TRBV18; j_call: TRBJ1-1; clone_size: -
cdr3_nt: TGTGCCAGCAGCTTAAACCCCCACTCTGGAAACACCATATATTTT; cdr3_aa: CASSLNPHSGNTIYF; d_call: -; v_call: TRBV7-8; j_call: TRBJ1-3; clone_size: -
cdr3_nt: TGCGCCAGCAGCCAAGAAGGACAGAGATACAATGAGCAGTTCTTC; cdr3_aa: CASSQEGQRYNEQFF; d_call: -; v_call: TRBV4-3; j_call: TRBJ2-1; clone_size: -
cdr3_nt: TGTGCCAGCTCACCACTTGTAGACAGTAGGAAAGCTTTCTTT; cdr3_aa: CASSPLVDSRKAFF; d_call: -; v_call: TRBV18; j_call: TRBJ1-1; clone_size: once